This entry lists 12 T cell receptor beta chains sequenced from one sample in a study of blood T cell repertoires in COVID-19. Clones were read by immunoSEQ multiplex PCR, and TCRdb kept only the in-frame ones, dropping some. The profile shows more than 100,000 clones, 88% of them singletons. The sequenced sample was peripheral blood. Receptor source: a woman aged 50 to 60 with active or convalescent COVID-19.

The genes are TRBV19 and TRBJ1-5; 7 bases map to TRBD1. The ends lost 8 bases at V and 4 bases at J; junction bases unmatched: 8. The CDR3 is made up of 14 amino acids. CDR1 and CDR2 (germline): LNHDA, SQIVND (reference sequence). CDR3 residues: CASHGTAPNQPQHF. The CDR3 nucleotides read TGTGCCAGTCATGGGACAGCTCCAAATCAGCCCCAGCATTTT. The full variable domain, rest sourced from reference TRBV19 and TRBJ1-5, is DGGITQSPKYLFRKEGQNVTLSCEQNLNHDAMYWYRQDPGQGLRLIYYSQIVNDFQKGDIAEGYSVSREKKESFPLTVTSAQKNPTAFYLCASHGTAPNQPQHFGDGTRLSIL.

This chain links TRBV2 with TRBJ1-1; 9 positions match TRBD1. The germline gives CDR1 SNHLY, CDR2 FYNNEI. The CDR3 contains 13 residues. The V gene end was trimmed by 5 bases and the J gene end by 8 bases; junction bases not matched to a gene: 6. The CDR3 protein is CASSRGQGLEAFF. CDR3 DNA: TGTGCCAGCAGTCGAGGACAGGGGCTCGAAGCTTTCTTT.

The chain joins TRBV12-5 to TRBJ2-5; D is uncertain. In germline, CDR1 is LGHNT, CDR2 FRNRAP. Trimming shortened V by 5 bases and J by 5 bases, and 12 bases separated the two germline ends. There are 13 residues in the CDR3. The CDR3 spells CASGQHGRETQYF. CDR3 DNA: TGTGCTAGTGGTCAGCATGGGCGCGAGACCCAGTACTTC. The full variable domain, in which reference TRBV12-5 and TRBJ2-5 provide the parts outside the CDR3, is DARVTQTPRHKVTEMGQEVTMRCQPILGHNTVFWYRQTMMQGLELLAYFRNRAPLDDSGMPKDRFSAEMPDATLATLKIQPSEPRDSAVYFCASGQHGRETQYFGPGTRLLVL.

The chain couples TRBV29-1 to TRBJ2-3; 12 nucleotides agree with TRBD2. Losses at the gene ends were 1 base for V and 2 bases for J; bases not matched to a gene: 1. There are 15 residues in the CDR3. CDR1 is SQVTM and CDR2 is ANQGSEA in the germline V gene. DNA of the CDR3: TGCAGCGTTGAAGGGACTAGCGGGGTCACAGATACGCAGTATTTT. This translates into CSVEGTSGVTDTQYF.

The gene calls are TRBV11-3 and TRBJ2-1, with D perhaps TRBD2 (5 bases). From germline, CDR1 is SGHNT and CDR2 YENEEA. CDR3 size: 13 residues. Trimming removed 4 bases at V and 5 bases at J, with 9 bases between. Here the CDR3 reads CASSWSGNNEQFF. The CDR3 region has the DNA TGTGCCAGCAGCTGGAGCGGCAACAATGAGCAGTTCTTC.

The genes are TRBV6-1 and TRBJ1-2; a weak D match, TRBD1 (6 bases). CDR1 and CDR2 (germline): MNHNS, SASEGT. CDR3 length: 12 amino acids. Trimming removed 3 bases from V and 5 bases from J, with 7 bases in between. CDR3 amino acids: CASSEQGYGYTF. The CDR3 nucleotides read TGTGCCAGCAGTGAGCAGGGGTATGGCTACACCTTC.

The chain has TRBV6-5 and TRBJ1-5; D might be TRBD1 (5 bases). This CDR3 contains 13 residues. Looked up from germline, CDR1 is MNHEY and CDR2 is SVGAGI. The ends were cut back, 7 bases at V and 2 bases at J, with 9 bases in the middle. DNA for the CDR3: TGTGCCAGCACTCGGGGGGGCAATCAGCCCCAGCATTTT. Residues: CASTRGGNQPQHF.

V and J are TRBV5-4 and TRBJ1-2; D ambiguous. This CDR3 spans 17 amino acids. The V gene's germline CDR1 is SGHNT and CDR2 YYREEE (reference sequence). The V end was cut by 0 bases, the J end by 3 bases, with 18 bases between. CDR3 sequence: CASSLGAYQLVDYGYTF. In nucleotides, the CDR3 is TGTGCCAGCAGCTTGGGGGCCTACCAGTTGGTGGACTATGGCTACACCTTC. Variable domain in full (rest from reference TRBV5-4 and TRBJ1-2): ETGVTQSPTHLIKTRGQQVTLRCSSQSGHNTVSWYQQALGQGPQFIFQYYREEENGRGNFPPRFSGLQFPNYSSELNVNALELDDSALYLCASSLGAYQLVDYGYTFGSGTRLTVV.

V and J are TRBV4-2 and TRBJ1-1; 7 bases line up with TRBD1. CDR1 is LGHNA and CDR2 is YNFKEQ in the germline V gene. V lost 8 bases, J lost 11 bases, and 17 bases stayed unmatched. This CDR3 is 14 amino acids long. Here the CDR3 DNA reads TGTGCCAGCCGGATGCAGGGGGGACGAAGTGAGGCTTTCTTT. Translated: CASRMQGGRSEAFF.

This chain links TRBV10-3 with TRBJ2-7, with D possibly being TRBD2 (5 bases). V lost 10 bases to trimming and J lost 0 bases, with 16 bases between them. CDR3 length equals 14 residues. Germline V gives CDR1 ENHRY, CDR2 SYGVKD. DNA of the CDR3: TGTGCCAGCATGGGTAGCGTTAGCTCCTACGAGCAGTACTTC. It yields the protein CASMGSVSSYEQYF.

V is TRBV9 and J is TRBJ2-1; 9 bases align to TRBD2. This CDR3 region has 15 residues. The J segment lost 7 bases and the V segment lost 3 bases, leaving 8 bases of the junction unmatched. Germline assignment: CDR1 SGDLS and CDR2 YYNGEE. The CDR3 region has the DNA TGTGCCAGCAGCGGTACTAGCGGGTTGTCTAATGAGCAGTTCTTC. Translated, it gives CASSGTSGLSNEQFF. The full variable domain, completed using reference TRBV9 and TRBJ2-1, is DSGVTQTPKHLITATGQRVTLRCSPRSGDLSVYWYQQSLDQGLQFLIQYYNGEERAKGNILERFSAQQFPDLHSELNLSSLELGDSALYFCASSGTSGLSNEQFFGPGTRLTVL.

This clone was counted once. The chain recombines TRBV19 with TRBJ1-6; 7 bases are a match to TRBD1. CDR3 length: 16 amino acids. The ends lost 6 bases at V and 0 bases at J; junction bases unmatched: 5. Germline V CDR1 and CDR2: LNHDA, SQIVND (reference sequence). CDR3 sequence: CASSPNRGSYNSPLHF. As DNA, the CDR3 is TGTGCCAGTAGCCCGAACAGGGGCTCCTATAATTCACCCCTCCACTTT.